This paragraph reports one T cell receptor beta chain. Its antigen specificity is not known. The record has no base qualities; no much larger clone is one base away. Library preparation was by PCR. The listed sequencing device is Illumina HiSeq 2000. The public reads were run again by TCRdb, first through fastp at Q25 and then through MiXCR, and only productive beta chains were kept. One record per CDR3 amino acid sequence lists the most common genes and DNA. The sample data list more than 70,000 distinct CDR3 sequences, and approximately 49% of these were observed just once. Clones ranked in the top ten supply roughly 12% of the sample. This sample is drawn from a study of CDR3 diversity in severe acne (dated by TCRdb to about 2019). The germline V gene gives CDR1 as KGHDR and CDR2 as SFDVKD. From the cysteine up to the phenylalanine, the CDR3 has a length of 14 residues. The sequence is cut down to CDR3 DNA, 42 bases in frame from base 1. Trimming takes 8 bases off V and 4 bases off J; junction bases not matched to a gene: 6.

Sequencing was performed on blood. The receptor's source is a male donor with severe acne vulgaris. The chain employs TRBV24-1 and TRBJ2-2; 7 junctional bases match TRBD1. Here is the DNA: TGTGCCACCACCCCGGGACAGACCACCGGGGAGCTGTTTTTT. Translation gives CATTPGQTTGELFF.